This paragraph covers one T cell receptor (beta chain) sequence. The data were taken from a study of cytomegalovirus exposure and HLA in healthy donors. The CDR3 extends over 16 amino acids. Germline values: CDR1 LGHNA, CDR2 YSLEER. The junction had 8 bases not matched to a gene; V was cut back by 2 bases and J by 6 bases. PCR employed 60 Vbeta and 13 Jbeta primers. Produced via immunoSEQ multiplex PCR; TCRdb's table is partial and in-frame only. Altogether roughly 100,000 clones are present, under 85% being singletons, with the ten largest covering 1.3%. The origin of this receptor is a man younger than 45 in good health and CMV-seronegative. The chain recombines TRBV4-3 with TRBJ2-1; 9 nucleotides match TRBD2. Sequenced: PBMCs. Here the CDR3 DNA reads TGCGCCAGCAGCCAATTCCTTAGCGGGAGCAGCAATGAGCAGTTCTTC. It encodes CASSQFLSGSSNEQFF.